Below, 18 T cell receptor beta chains from the same sample are listed, as sequenced in a study of T cell changes during pregnancy in multiple sclerosis. Clones were read by immunoSEQ multiplex PCR, and TCRdb kept only the in-frame ones, dropping some. This table holds around 29,000 clones, around 94% found once. The specimen was CD4+ T cells from peripheral blood mononuclear cells, collected in the first trimester of pregnancy. These receptors originate from a female donor with multiple sclerosis, enrolled in a pregnancy study.

This chain joins TRBV27 and TRBJ1-1; D uncertain. Germline CDR1 MNHEY, CDR2 SMNVEV (reference sequence). The CDR3 runs to 13 residues. V dropped 3 bases and J dropped 4 bases, with 9 bases sitting between them. CDR3 bases: TGTGCCAGCAGTTTGGTCTGGAGCACTGAAGCTTTCTTT. Translated: CASSLVWSTEAFF.

V and J are TRBV5-1 and TRBJ1-6, with TRBD1 identical over 7 bases. The trim removed 3 bases at V and 9 bases at J, leaving 6 bases unmatched. There are 14 residues in the CDR3. Germline loops: CDR1 SGHRS, CDR2 YFSETQ. The CDR3, as DNA: TGCGCCAGCAGCTCAACAAACAGGGGTTCACCCCTCCACTTT. It yields the protein CASSSTNRGSPLHF. The full variable domain, its missing parts supplied by reference TRBV5-1 and TRBJ1-6, is KAGVTQTPRYLIKTRGQQVTLSCSPISGHRSVSWYQQTPGQGLQFLFEYFSETQRNKGNFPGRFSGRQFSNSRSEMNVSTLELGDSALYLCASSSTNRGSPLHFGNGTRLTVT.

In this sample, this clone turned up once. This CDR3 reads CASSGSSGGRAGELFF. The CDR3 coding sequence is TGTGCCAGCAGCGGGTCTAGCGGGGGAAGGGCCGGGGAGCTGTTTTTT. J is TRBJ2-2 and V is TRBV9, with 10 bases lining up with TRBD2. Germline V lookup: CDR1 SGDLS, CDR2 YYNGEE. With 3 bases clipped from V and 6 bases from J, the junction kept 8 bases outside the gene matches. There are 16 residues in the CDR3.

V and J are TRBV18 and TRBJ2-2; 7 nucleotides agree with TRBD1. The CDR3 consists of 15 residues. Trimming cost V 4 bases and J 1 base; bases outside gene matches: 3. CDR1 KGHSH and CDR2 LQKENI come from the germline V gene. CDR3 nucleotide sequence: TGTGCCAGCTCACGGGACAGAGTGAACACCGGGGAGCTGTTTTTT. Protein: CASSRDRVNTGELFF.

This clone is medium-sized in the sample. This rearrangement joins TRBV6-5 to TRBJ1-6; D is unclear. The V gene's germline CDR1 is MNHEY and CDR2 SVGAGI. This CDR3 region has 15 residues. The V gene lost 5 bases and the J gene lost 7 bases, with 15 bases spanning the gap. CDR3 residues: CASSLDGKANSPLHF. Here the CDR3 DNA reads TGTGCCAGCAGTCTAGACGGGAAAGCCAATTCACCCCTCCACTTT.

This clone has only one observation. The gene calls are TRBV5-1 and TRBJ1-6; the D is unclear. Trimming took off 0 bases at V and 10 bases at J, with 14 bases between the two ends. Looked up from germline, CDR1 is SGHRS and CDR2 is YFSETQ. This CDR3 is built from 15 residues. CDR3 loop: CASSLVGPRESPLHF. In DNA form, the CDR3 reads TGCGCCAGCAGCTTGGTGGGCCCGCGGGAATCACCCCTCCACTTT.

The rearrangement joins TRBV14 to TRBJ2-6; TRBD2 might be the D (5 bases). Trimming shortened V by 2 bases and J by 4 bases, and 12 bases separated the two germline ends. The CDR3 runs 16 residues. Germline CDR1 is SGHDN and CDR2 is FVKESK. The CDR3 protein is CASSQRLGAGANVLTF. The CDR3 DNA is TGTGCCAGCAGCCAAAGACTGGGAGCGGGGGCCAACGTCCTGACTTTC.

CDR3 protein: CSVGQNTEAFF. CDR3 nucleotide sequence: TGCAGCGTGGGGCAGAACACTGAAGCTTTCTTT. The chain recombines TRBV29-1 with TRBJ1-1, with D possibly TRBD1 on 5 matching bases. In germline, CDR1 is SQVTM, CDR2 ANQGSEA. The CDR3 covers 11 residues. Trimming left V 6 bases short and J 1 base short, with 6 bases between.

This chain uses TRBV2 with TRBJ1-5; D is undetermined. This CDR3 has 13 amino acids. Germline assignment: CDR1 SNHLY and CDR2 FYNNEI. Trimming removed 8 bases from V and 0 bases from J, with 8 bases in between. The CDR3 loop reads CASLQDSNQPQHF. In DNA form, the CDR3 reads TGTGCCAGCCTTCAGGATAGCAATCAGCCCCAGCATTTT. The complete variable domain, with remaining parts taken from reference TRBV2 and TRBJ1-5, reads EPEVTQTPSHQVTQMGQEVILRCVPISNHLYFYWYRQILGQKVEFLVSFYNNEISEKSEIFDDQFSVERPDGSNFTLKIRSTKLEDSAMYFCASLQDSNQPQHFGDGTRLSIL.

V is TRBV7-2 and J is TRBJ1-5; TRBD1 might be the D (6 bases). The CDR3 is 14 residues long. Germline CDR1 reads SGHTA; CDR2 reads FQGNSA. Trimming shortened V by 5 bases and J by 5 bases, and 13 bases separated the two germline ends. The CDR3 nucleotides are TGTGCCAGCAGCCCCCGCCAGGGGCATCAGCCCCAGCATTTT. It is translated as CASSPRQGHQPQHF.

J is TRBJ1-3 and V is TRBV20-1; the D is unclear. The CDR3 loop spans 11 amino acids. The V end was cut by 6 bases, the J end by 7 bases, with 10 bases between. The germline CDR1 and CDR2 sequences are DFQATT and SNEGSKA (reference sequence). CDR3 sequence (DNA): TGCAGTGCCAGACTGCGGAACACCATATATTTT. This codes for CSARLRNTIYF.

This chain connects TRBV7-9 to TRBJ1-2, with 10 bases aligning to TRBD1. This CDR3 contains 16 residues. V dropped 4 bases and J dropped 3; count of bases not matched to a gene: 8. The germline gives CDR1 SEHNR, CDR2 FQNEAQ (reference sequence). In DNA, the CDR3 is TGTGCCAGCAGCTCCCTTAAGACAGGGGGCGACTATGGCTACACCTTC. It translates to CASSSLKTGGDYGYTF.

The J gene is TRBJ2-5, the V gene TRBV5-1, with TRBD1 identical over 8 bases. Germline trimming cut 1 base from V and 2 bases from J; bases unmatched to any gene: 4. The germline CDR1 and CDR2 sequences are SGHRS and YFSETQ. The CDR3 contains 15 residues. This CDR3 is CASSLNTGGQETQYF. Here the CDR3 DNA reads TGCGCCAGCAGCTTGAATACAGGGGGGCAAGAGACCCAGTACTTC.

This clone has just one count. This chain uses TRBV18 with TRBJ2-2; D uncertain. Germline V gene data show CDR1 as KGHSH and CDR2 as LQKENI. Trimming cost V 3 bases and J 5 bases, with 7 bases left between them. There are 13 residues in the CDR3. The CDR3 nucleotides read TGTGCCAGCTCACCGACGACAACCGGGGAGCTGTTTTTT. This gives the protein CASSPTTTGELFF.

This clone was seen a handful of times. The chain is built from TRBV6-1 and TRBJ1-2, with 7 bases identical to TRBD1. Germline assignment: CDR1 MNHNS and CDR2 SASEGT. V lost 5 bases to trimming and J lost 3 bases; unmatched junction nucleotides: 6. This CDR3 region has 14 residues. This chain's CDR3 is CASSRGQSYYGYTF. The CDR3 nucleotides are TGTGCCAGCAGTCGGGGACAGAGTTACTATGGCTACACCTTC.

This chain uses TRBV6-5 with TRBJ1-5; TRBD1 is a possible D gene (6 bases). CDR1 is MNHEY and CDR2 is SVGAGI in the germline V gene. This CDR3 comprises 14 residues. V was shortened by 4 bases and J by 4 bases, with 11 bases between the two germline ends. CDR3 DNA: TGTGCCAGCAGTTCCAGGGGTTTGAATCAGCCCCAGCATTTT. Translated: CASSSRGLNQPQHF.

This chain connects TRBV28 to TRBJ1-1, with D perhaps TRBD1 (5 bases). The CDR3 has 13 residues. CDR1 and CDR2 (germline): MDHEN, SYDVKM. The ends were cut back, 10 bases at V and 5 bases at J, with 17 bases in the middle. CDR3 residues: CATGLGGTTEAFF. The CDR3 DNA is TGTGCCACCGGACTTGGCGGGACGACTGAAGCTTTCTTT.

As for this clone: Other DNA variants within this sample encode the same CDR3. The V call is TRBV7-9, the J call TRBJ2-1; 10 positions match TRBD2. The CDR3 sequence is 16 residues long. Germline V lookup: CDR1 SEHNR, CDR2 FQNEAQ (reference sequence). Losses at the gene ends were 0 bases for V and 2 bases for J; bases not matched to a gene: 1. The CDR3 protein is CASSLALAGAYNEQFF. CDR3 coding DNA: TGTGCCAGCAGCTTAGCCCTAGCGGGGGCCTACAATGAGCAGTTCTTC.